This record covers a single T cell receptor (beta chain). Mismatch with germline at one junction end may stem from a read error. Sequencing was performed with immunoSEQ multiplex PCR; in TCRdb, only in-frame clones are kept and a portion is missing. The sample holds about 120,000 clones, over 80% seen once. These data are taken from a study of T cells after somatic rescue of genetic block. The sequence was obtained from a woman aged 18-29 years. Source material: peripheral blood mononuclear cells (PBMCs).

CDR3 region: CASSSAGQGTDF. CDR3 sequence (DNA): TGTGCCAGCAGCTCCGCGGGACAGGGGACAGATTTT. The chain carries TRBV5-6 and TRBJ1-6, with TRBD1 matching 10 bases. Germline values: CDR1 SGHDT, CDR2 YYEEEE. The CDR3 spans 12 residues.